This is a list of T cell receptor beta chains from one sample in a study of cytomegalovirus exposure and HLA in healthy donors. TCRdb's table, derived via immunoSEQ multiplex PCR, lists solely in-frame clones and lacks some. This table holds around 150,000 clones, 75% found once. The sample was PBMCs. The receptors derive from a man between 18 and 35 years old in good health and CMV-seropositive. CDR3s include the opening cysteine and the closing phenylalanine or tryptophan. Each record gives: J gene, clone size, V gene, D gene, CDR3 DNA, CDR3 protein. A D gene is named only where the DNA matches it firmly. A clone size is listed for some rows: how often the clone was seen (once, few, many), or a class if it is expanded.

TRBJ2-1,-,TRBV2,-,TGTGCCAGCAGCGATAAAACGTTGGGCGAAGGGCAGTTCTTC,CASSDKTLGEGQFF
TRBJ1-5,few,TRBV19,TRBD1,TGTGCCAGTAGTATAGTGACAGGGAGAAATCAGCCCCAGCATTTT,CASSIVTGRNQPQHF
TRBJ2-3,-,TRBV14,TRBD1,TGTGCCAGCAGCCGAACCAGGGGGTCGGTCACAGATACGCAGTATTTT,CASSRTRGSVTDTQYF
TRBJ1-2,-,TRBV2,TRBD1,TGTGCCAGCAGTCGGGACAGGGAGGACTATGGCTACACCTTC,CASSRDREDYGYTF
TRBJ1-1,few,TRBV29-1,-,TGCAGCGTTGAGGTAGGAGGCACTGAAGCTTTCTTT,CSVEVGGTEAFF
TRBJ2-2,-,TRBV2,-,TGTGCCAGCAGCTTGACCGGGACTAACACCGGGGAGCTGTTTTTT,CASSLTGTNTGELFF
TRBJ1-1,once,TRBV15,-,TGTGCCACCAGCAGAGGGGGCGGTCGGTCGAACACTGAAGCTTTCTTT,CATSRGGGRSNTEAFF
TRBJ1-2,-,TRBV28,-,TGTGCCAGCTCCGACTCCTCCTACACCTTC,CASSDSSYTF
TRBJ1-5,-,TRBV5-1,-,TGCGCCAGCAGCTTGGTGGGGGGGCCGCGTCAGCCCCAGCATTTT,CASSLVGGPRQPQHF
TRBJ2-7,-,TRBV5-6,TRBD2,TGTGCCAGCAGCCCCCGGGAGGCCTACGAGCAGTACTTC,CASSPREAYEQYF
TRBJ2-5,-,TRBV5-1,TRBD1,TGCGCCAGCAGCTTAGGAACAGGGGAAGAGACCCAGTACTTC,CASSLGTGEETQYF
TRBJ1-2,-,TRBV9,TRBD1,TGTGCCAGCAGCAAATACGGACAGGTTTCTAACTATGGCTACACCTTC,CASSKYGQVSNYGYTF
TRBJ2-3,-,TRBV11-1,TRBD2,TGTGCCAGCAGCCCCGGAATAGCGGGGGCGCAGTATTTT,CASSPGIAGAQYF
TRBJ2-5,-,TRBV5-1,-,TGCGCCAGCAGCCCAGCGGGTGGCAGTGAGACCCAGTACTTC,CASSPAGGSETQYF
TRBJ2-7,few,TRBV5-1,-,TGCGCCAGCAGCGGGGGGACAGACTGGGTGGCGCAGTACTTC,CASSGGTDWVAQYF
TRBJ2-3,-,TRBV7-9,-,TGTGCCAGCAGCCTCTCTGGTCAGGGCCGCACAGATACGCAGTATTTT,CASSLSGQGRTDTQYF
TRBJ2-7,-,TRBV6-1,TRBD2,TGTGCCAGCAGTGAAAGTAGCGGGGGGTGGGTCTACGAGCAGTACTTC,CASSESSGGWVYEQYF
TRBJ1-2,many,TRBV10-3,-,TGTGCCATCAGGCCAGGGGTAGGGGCCGACTATGGCTACACCTTC,CAIRPGVGADYGYTF
TRBJ2-7,-,TRBV5-5,TRBD2,TGTGCCAGCAGCTCGAGCGGGACGAGCTCCTACGAGCAGTACTTC,CASSSSGTSSYEQYF
TRBJ1-1,-,TRBV19,-,TGTGCCAGTAGTATAGATCCAGGCACTGAAGCTTTCTTT,CASSIDPGTEAFF
TRBJ2-5,-,TRBV6-1,TRBD2,TGTGCCAGCAGTGGGACTAGCGGGAGACAAGAGACCCAGTACTTC,CASSGTSGRQETQYF
TRBJ2-1,-,TRBV11-3,-,TGTGCCAGCAGCTTCGGGACTGCCAATGAGCAGTTCTTC,CASSFGTANEQFF
TRBJ2-7,-,TRBV28,TRBD2,TGTGCCAGCGAGATAGCGGGATTCTACGAGCAGTACTTC,CASEIAGFYEQYF
TRBJ1-5,-,TRBV7-9,-,TGTGCCAGCAGCAGGGAGGGGGAATGGAATCAGCCCCAGCATTTT,CASSREGEWNQPQHF
TRBJ2-1,-,TRBV9,TRBD2,TGTGCCAGCAGCGTAGGGACTAGCGTTGGGAATGAGCAGTTCTTC,CASSVGTSVGNEQFF
TRBJ1-6,once,TRBV27,-,TGTGCCAGCAGTTTATCTCCCAGTTCACCCCTCCACTTT,CASSLSPSSPLHF
TRBJ2-1,few,TRBV14,-,TGTGCCAGCAGCCACGACAGGGAGCAGTTCTTC,CASSHDREQFF
TRBJ1-2,-,TRBV19,-,TGTGCCAGTCGACCGGGGAACTGGGCTGGCTACACCTTC,CASRPGNWAGYTF
TRBJ1-3,-,TRBV28,-,TGTGCCAGCAGTTCCAGGGGAGACGGATATTTT,CASSSRGDGYF
TRBJ2-6,-,TRBV27,-,TGTGCCAGCAGTTTCAGGGGTGCTGGGGCCAACGTCCTGACTTTC,CASSFRGAGANVLTF
TRBJ1-2,-,TRBV7-9,-,TGTGCCAGCAGCACCGAGGTCCCAGCTAACTATGGCTACACCTTC,CASSTEVPANYGYTF